This is a list of T cell receptor beta chains from one sample in a study of T cell responses to AZD1222 COVID-19 vaccine. Profiled with immunoSEQ multiplex PCR; TCRdb holds only in-frame clones, not every one. The sample consists of 100,000 or so clones, roughly 89% of them appearing once. Here the sequenced sample was peripheral blood, taken on day 0 of AZD1222 vaccination. Receptors were obtained from an adult in good health. The CDR3 runs from the conserved cysteine through the conserved F or W. Fields, in order: clone size, D gene, CDR3 length, J gene, V gene, CDR3 DNA, CDR3 protein. The D gene is left open where the match is weak. Clone size, where shown, is once, few, many, or a class for clones that have expanded.

abundance: -
d_gene: TRBD2
len: 17
j_gene: TRBJ2-7
v_gene: TRBV3-1/TRBV3-2
CDR3nt: TGTGCCAGCAGCCAATTTCCATTAGCGGGAGTAGACTACGAGCAGTACTTC
CDR3aa: CASSQFPLAGVDYEQYF

abundance: -
d_gene: TRBD2
len: 16
j_gene: TRBJ2-2
v_gene: TRBV24-1
CDR3nt: TGTGCCACCAGTGAACGTGGGGGGGTCAACACCGGGGAGCTGTTTTTT
CDR3aa: CATSERGGVNTGELFF

abundance: once
d_gene: -
len: 15
j_gene: TRBJ1-4
v_gene: TRBV18
CDR3nt: TGTGCCAGCTCACCACAGTACGGCTCCCTAGAAAAACTGTTTTTT
CDR3aa: CASSPQYGSLEKLFF

abundance: once
d_gene: -
len: 16
j_gene: TRBJ1-4
v_gene: TRBV14
CDR3nt: TGTGCCAGCAGCCAAGGGTTGGGGCGGATTAATGAAAAACTGTTTTTT
CDR3aa: CASSQGLGRINEKLFF

abundance: -
d_gene: -
len: 13
j_gene: TRBJ1-5
v_gene: TRBV19
CDR3nt: TGTGCCAGTAGTATAAGGGGGTTTCAGCCCCAGCATTTT
CDR3aa: CASSIRGFQPQHF

abundance: -
d_gene: -
len: 15
j_gene: TRBJ2-7
v_gene: TRBV3-1/TRBV3-2
CDR3nt: TGTGCCAGCAGCCAAGACGGGGCGACCGGCTACGAGCAGTACTTC
CDR3aa: CASSQDGATGYEQYF

abundance: once
d_gene: -
len: 17
j_gene: TRBJ2-1
v_gene: TRBV19
CDR3nt: TGTGCCAGTAGTATTGGAAGGGGGGTTAGCTCCTACAATGAGCAGTTCTTC
CDR3aa: CASSIGRGVSSYNEQFF

abundance: -
d_gene: -
len: 12
j_gene: TRBJ2-3
v_gene: TRBV29-1
CDR3nt: TGCAGCGTAGGACCTGGTACAGATACGCAGTATTTT
CDR3aa: CSVGPGTDTQYF

abundance: -
d_gene: -
len: 16
j_gene: TRBJ2-5
v_gene: TRBV4-1
CDR3nt: TGCGCCAGCAGCCAAGAAGGGGGGGCGGCGGCGGAGACCCAGTACTTC
CDR3aa: CASSQEGGAAAETQYF

abundance: -
d_gene: -
len: 12
j_gene: TRBJ2-7
v_gene: TRBV3-1/TRBV3-2
CDR3nt: TGTGCCAATAACAGGGGAGGGCGTGAGCAGTACTTC
CDR3aa: CANNRGGREQYF

abundance: -
d_gene: TRBD2
len: 12
j_gene: TRBJ2-7
v_gene: TRBV3-1/TRBV3-2
CDR3nt: TGTGCCAGCAGCCAACTGCGGGGGGAGCAGTACTTC
CDR3aa: CASSQLRGEQYF

abundance: -
d_gene: -
len: 12
j_gene: TRBJ1-1
v_gene: TRBV12-3/TRBV12-4
CDR3nt: TGTGCCAGCACCCCGGACAGCACTGAAGCTTTCTTT
CDR3aa: CASTPDSTEAFF

abundance: -
d_gene: -
len: 13
j_gene: TRBJ2-3
v_gene: TRBV11-2
CDR3nt: TGTGCCAGCAGGCCTGAGTCGTCAGATACGCAGTATTTT
CDR3aa: CASRPESSDTQYF

abundance: -
d_gene: -
len: 11
j_gene: TRBJ2-5
v_gene: TRBV11-2
CDR3nt: TGTGCCAGCAGCTTCTCCTGGACCCAGTACTTC
CDR3aa: CASSFSWTQYF

abundance: -
d_gene: -
len: 17
j_gene: TRBJ1-5
v_gene: TRBV7-8
CDR3nt: TGTGCCAGCAGCTTCTCTTTAGGGGACCCTTTGAATCAGCCCCAGCATTTT
CDR3aa: CASSFSLGDPLNQPQHF

abundance: once
d_gene: -
len: 15
j_gene: TRBJ1-4
v_gene: TRBV6-6
CDR3nt: TGTGCCAGCAGTCCCTCCAGGGTGGGAAACGAAAAACTGTTTTTT
CDR3aa: CASSPSRVGNEKLFF

abundance: -
d_gene: TRBD2
len: 14
j_gene: TRBJ2-7
v_gene: TRBV28
CDR3nt: TGTGCCAGCCTGACTAGCGGGAGTATCTACGAGCAGTACTTC
CDR3aa: CASLTSGSIYEQYF

abundance: -
d_gene: TRBD2
len: 14
j_gene: TRBJ2-3
v_gene: TRBV4-2
CDR3nt: TGTGCCAGCAGGTTTGGGAGGGCTGAAGATACGCAGTATTTT
CDR3aa: CASRFGRAEDTQYF

abundance: few
d_gene: -
len: 16
j_gene: TRBJ2-2
v_gene: TRBV5-1
CDR3nt: TGCGCCAGCAGCTTGACTACAGGGCCCAGCACCGGGGAGCTGTTTTTT
CDR3aa: CASSLTTGPSTGELFF

abundance: -
d_gene: TRBD1
len: 15
j_gene: TRBJ1-3
v_gene: TRBV7-8
CDR3nt: TGTGCCACCGGGTGGGGACAGGGAGCTGGAAACACCATATATTTT
CDR3aa: CATGWGQGAGNTIYF

abundance: -
d_gene: -
len: 13
j_gene: TRBJ2-1
v_gene: TRBV5-8
CDR3nt: TGTGCCAGCAGCTTGATGAGAAGGGATGAGCAGTTCTTC
CDR3aa: CASSLMRRDEQFF

abundance: -
d_gene: -
len: 15
j_gene: TRBJ2-3
v_gene: TRBV9
CDR3nt: TGTGCCAGCAGCGTAGAGGACGGCAGCACAGATACGCAGTATTTT
CDR3aa: CASSVEDGSTDTQYF

abundance: -
d_gene: TRBD2
len: 15
j_gene: TRBJ2-1
v_gene: TRBV5-8
CDR3nt: TGTGCCAGCAAACTAAATTGGGAGGGCTACAATGAGCAGTTCTTC
CDR3aa: CASKLNWEGYNEQFF

abundance: -
d_gene: -
len: 16
j_gene: TRBJ2-4
v_gene: TRBV18
CDR3nt: TGTGCCAGCTCACCCGATGACAGGTTAGCCAAAAACATTCAGTACTTC
CDR3aa: CASSPDDRLAKNIQYF

abundance: -
d_gene: -
len: 14
j_gene: TRBJ2-2
v_gene: TRBV5-4
CDR3nt: TGTGCCAGCAGCCTTGGCAACCCCACCGGGGAGCTGTTTTTT
CDR3aa: CASSLGNPTGELFF

abundance: -
d_gene: -
len: 15
j_gene: TRBJ1-2
v_gene: TRBV10-1
CDR3nt: TGCGCCAGCAGTAAGTCGGGAGGGGCGGGCTATGGCTACACCTTC
CDR3aa: CASSKSGGAGYGYTF

abundance: -
d_gene: -
len: 15
j_gene: TRBJ2-3
v_gene: TRBV7-3
CDR3nt: TGTGCCAGCAGCTTAGAGATGGGGGGTGCAGATACGCAGTATTTT
CDR3aa: CASSLEMGGADTQYF